A single sample gave rise to the 18 T cell receptor beta chains below, sequenced in a study of blood T cells in healthy people across ages. Using a J-beta primer mix together with a sample-barcoded 5' primer, a second PCR was run for roughly 6 to 11 cycles. TCRdb re-analysed the 5' RACE reads in MiXCR, keeping a single row per CDR3 protein. The table records 1.5 million to 2 million distinct CDR3 sequences, 28% of them present only once. Sequencing was carried out using blood. Every receptor here comes from a woman between 25 and 40 years old in good health.

This CDR3 reads CASSQARVGGYTF. The DNA for the CDR3 is TGTGCCAGCAGCCAAGCTCGAGTGGGGGGCTACACCTTC. This chain connects TRBV14 to TRBJ1-2; D uncertain. This CDR3 has 13 residues. V lost 1 base to trimming and J lost 8 bases, with 11 bases between them. Germline CDR1 reads SGHDN; CDR2 reads FVKESK.

On this clonotype: One base away lies a much larger clone, so this may be a sequencing read error. The chain combines TRBV15 with TRBJ1-1; D is ambiguous. This CDR3 comprises 15 residues. The germline V gene encodes CDR1 LNHNV and CDR2 YYDKDF (reference sequence). The CDR3 is CAASRDIGGDTEAFF. In DNA, the CDR3 is TGTGCCGCCAGCAGAGATATTGGCGGGGACACTGAAGCTTTCTTT.

The chain has TRBV20-1 and TRBJ2-3; D may be TRBD1 or TRBD2 (5 bases each). V was shortened by 3 bases and J by 2 bases, with 12 bases between the two germline ends. CDR3 length equals 14 residues. Germline CDR1 and CDR2: DFQATT and SNEGSKA (reference sequence). The CDR3 DNA sequence: TGCAGTGCTAGCAAAGGGACGACCACAGATACGCAGTATTTT. This encodes CSASKGTTTDTQYF.

This clonotype was seen a few times. CDR3 coding DNA: TGTGCCAGCAGCCTGAAGTTCGATGGCTACACCTTC. Its translation is CASSLKFDGYTF. V usage is TRBV12-3 or TRBV12-4 and J usage is TRBJ1-2; D ambiguous. This CDR3 is built from 12 residues. V lost 6 bases to trimming and J lost 6 bases, with 11 bases between them.

This clonotype was detected ten times or more. The genes are TRBV27 and TRBJ2-7; 7 bases align to TRBD2. The CDR3 sequence is 13 residues long. Germline CDR1 and CDR2: MNHEY and SMNVEV (reference sequence). Trimming cost V 3 bases and J 5 bases; bases outside gene matches: 4. The CDR3, as DNA: TGTGCCAGCAGTTTCGGACTAGGGAACGAGCAGTACTTC. This encodes CASSFGLGNEQYF.

This clonotype was found many times. V gene TRBV7-2 combines with J gene TRBJ2-7; 10 positions agree with TRBD2. In germline, CDR1 is SGHTA, CDR2 FQGNSA. The CDR3 sequence is 16 residues long. The trim removed 5 bases at V and 1 base at J, leaving 8 bases unmatched. The DNA of the CDR3 is TGTGCCAGCAGCCTCGCTAGCGGGGGACGATCCTACGAGCAGTACTTC. This sequence encodes CASSLASGGRSYEQYF.

V usage is TRBV6-2 or TRBV6-3 and J usage is TRBJ2-5; 10 positions match TRBD1. The CDR3 contains 15 residues. V lost 4 bases, J lost 4 bases, and 6 bases stayed unmatched. Per germline, CDR1 MNHEY and CDR2 SVGEGT. The CDR3 sequence: CASSFGTGVLETQYF. CDR3 DNA: TGTGCCAGCAGTTTCGGGACAGGGGTTCTAGAGACCCAGTACTTC.

This clonotype was observed a single time. Compared with germline, one end of the junction differs, possibly owing to a read error. The chain joins TRBV3-1 to TRBJ1-5; D gene ambiguous. The germline gives CDR1 LGHDT, CDR2 YNNKEL (reference sequence). This CDR3 contains 13 residues. CDR3 amino acids: CAGSAQRGMPKHF. CDR3 bases: TGTGCCGGCAGCGCTCAGCGAGGTATGCCCAAGCATTTT.

This clonotype was observed a few times. This chain uses TRBV6-6 with TRBJ2-7; 9 bases are shared with TRBD1. The CDR3 is 14 amino acids. CDR1 is MNHNY, CDR2 SVGAGI, per germline (reference sequence). The V segment lost 4 bases and the J segment 5 bases; nucleotides outside the gene matches: 6. The chain's CDR3 is CASSSGTGPNEQYF. The CDR3, as DNA: TGTGCCAGCAGTTCCGGGACAGGGCCCAACGAGCAGTACTTC.

This chain uses TRBV20-1 with TRBJ2-3; D not resolved. Trimming stripped 7 bases from V and 1 base from J, with 9 bases between. Germline V gives CDR1 DFQATT, CDR2 SNEGSKA (reference sequence). The CDR3 is made up of 12 amino acids. This CDR3 is CSVRPRTDTQYF. CDR3 nucleotide sequence: TGCAGTGTGAGGCCCCGCACAGATACGCAGTATTTT.

This rearrangement joins TRBV18 to TRBJ1-5, with 7 bases aligning to TRBD1. V was pared by 6 bases and J by 7 bases, with 9 bases of the junction left unmatched. This CDR3 has 14 residues. The germline V gene has CDR1 KGHSH and CDR2 LQKENI. CDR3 coding DNA: TGTGCCAGCTCCAGACAGGGTCAGGGCCAGCCCCAGCATTTT. This codes for CASSRQGQGQPQHF.

This clonotype was picked up a small number of times. The chain joins TRBV9 to TRBJ2-1, with D unresolved. The germline CDR1 and CDR2 sequences are SGDLS and YYNGEE. The CDR3 sequence is 13 residues long. V lost 1 base and J 5 bases, leaving 7 bases between the germline ends. DNA of the CDR3: TGTGCCAGCAGCGTAAACATAAACAATGAGCAGTTCTTC. Protein sequence: CASSVNINNEQFF. Full variable domain (remainder filled in from reference TRBV9 and TRBJ2-1): DSGVTQTPKHLITATGQRVTLRCSPRSGDLSVYWYQQSLDQGLQFLIQYYNGEERAKGNILERFSAQQFPDLHSELNLSSLELGDSALYFCASSVNINNEQFFGPGTRLTVL.

This clonotype was found a few times. At one end, the junction sequence differs from germline, possibly due to a read error. The V call is TRBV3-1, the J call TRBJ2-5, with 8 bases matching TRBD2. Germline V lookup: CDR1 LGHDT, CDR2 YNNKEL (reference sequence). CDR3 size: 16 residues. The DNA for the CDR3 is TGTGCCAACAGCCCACCCGGGCGGGGGGCCCAAGAGACCCAGTACTTC. This translates into CANSPPGRGAQETQYF.

The chain uses TRBV5-1 and TRBJ1-1, with TRBD1 as a possible D gene (6 bases). Trimming cost V 3 bases and J 1 base, with 13 bases left between them. Germline V CDR1 and CDR2: SGHRS, YFSETQ. The CDR3 contains 15 residues. The chain's CDR3 is CASSSGDNSNTEAFF. The CDR3 DNA reads TGCGCCAGCAGCTCGGGGGACAACTCGAACACTGAAGCTTTCTTT.

The chain combines TRBV4-2 with TRBJ2-1, with D tentatively TRBD2 (6 bases). Germline CDR1 reads LGHNA; CDR2 reads YNFKEQ. The V and J ends lost 5 bases and 9 bases respectively, with 11 bases between them. The CDR3 sequence is 12 residues long. The CDR3 sequence is CASSFSEGEQFF. The CDR3 region has the DNA TGTGCCAGCAGCTTCTCGGAGGGTGAGCAGTTCTTC.

This clonotype has at least ten counts. The rearrangement links TRBV6-5 to TRBJ2-5, with a possible D match to TRBD1 (6 bases). Germline V lookup: CDR1 MNHEY, CDR2 SVGAGI. This CDR3 region has 16 residues. The V end was cut by 0 bases, the J end by 4 bases, with 15 bases between. The CDR3 sequence is CASSYSYRAGGETQYF. Written as DNA, the CDR3 is TGTGCCAGCAGTTACTCTTACAGGGCAGGAGGAGAGACCCAGTACTTC.

This clonotype showed up many times. The chain combines TRBV7-3 with TRBJ2-5; D unclear. Per germline, CDR1 SGHTA and CDR2 FQGTGA. CDR3 length: 15 amino acids. V dropped 3 bases and J dropped 2 bases, with 13 bases sitting between them. The CDR3 DNA reads TGTGCCAGCAGCTTGACGGACGGACCTCAAGAGACCCAGTACTTC. Translated, it gives CASSLTDGPQETQYF. Full variable domain (outside the CDR3, taken from reference TRBV7-3 and TRBJ2-5): GAGVSQTPSNKVTEKGKYVELRCDPISGHTALYWYRQSLGQGPEFLIYFQGTGAADDSGLPNDRFFAVRPEGSVSTLKIQRTERGDSAVYLCASSLTDGPQETQYFGPGTRLLVL.

The rearrangement uses TRBV7-9 and TRBJ2-2, with D uncertain. CDR3 length: 19 amino acids. CDR1 and CDR2 from the germline V gene are SEHNR and FQNEAQ (reference sequence). The germline V and J ends were trimmed by 6 bases and 0 bases, with 23 bases remaining between them. Written as DNA, the CDR3 is TGTGCCAGCAGGTTAACCCCCGCCCCGGATGAAACGAACACCGGGGAGCTGTTTTTT. Amino acids: CASRLTPAPDETNTGELFF.